The source of this T cell receptor (beta chain) is a study of cytomegalovirus exposure and HLA in healthy donors. Study summary: The same platform was used for the 110 or so validation repertoires and the roughly 680 first-cohort repertoires, a later analysis reported.

The CDR3 is 16 residues long. V gave up 3 bases and J gave up 3 bases; unmatched junction bases: 8. Germline V gives CDR1 KGHSH, CDR2 LQKENI. This table comes from immunoSEQ multiplex PCR, and its TCRdb copy is limited to in-frame clones, with some not included. The sample contains around 200,000 clones, about 81% of which appear only once. The study's findings and limits: Most TCR sequences were rare, but some public TCRs occurred in many donors.

Remarks on this clone: The target antigen is unknown.

Input material: PBMCs. The sequence was collected from a young woman in good health and CMV-seronegative. The chain is built from TRBV18 and TRBJ1-1; the match to TRBD1 covers 9 bases. The CDR3 loop is CASSPGSGTGYTEAFF. CDR3 nucleotide sequence: TGTGCCAGCTCACCGGGGTCCGGGACAGGGTACACTGAAGCTTTCTTT.